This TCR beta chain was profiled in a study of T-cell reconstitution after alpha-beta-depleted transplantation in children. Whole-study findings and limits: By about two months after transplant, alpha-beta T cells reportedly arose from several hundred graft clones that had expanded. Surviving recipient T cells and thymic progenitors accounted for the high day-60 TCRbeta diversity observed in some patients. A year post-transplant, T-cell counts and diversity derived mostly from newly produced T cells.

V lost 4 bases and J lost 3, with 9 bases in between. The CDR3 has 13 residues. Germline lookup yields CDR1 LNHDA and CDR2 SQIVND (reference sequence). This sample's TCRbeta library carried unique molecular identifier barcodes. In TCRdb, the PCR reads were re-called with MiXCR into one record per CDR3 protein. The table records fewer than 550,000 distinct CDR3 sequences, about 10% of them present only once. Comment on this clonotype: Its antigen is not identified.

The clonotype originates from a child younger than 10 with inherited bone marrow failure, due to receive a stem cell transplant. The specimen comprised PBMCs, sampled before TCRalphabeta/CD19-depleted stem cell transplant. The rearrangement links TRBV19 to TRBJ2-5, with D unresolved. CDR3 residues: CASSKWTEETQYF. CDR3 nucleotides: TGTGCCAGTAGTAAGTGGACGGAAGAGACCCAGTACTTC.